This T cell receptor (beta chain) was identified in a study of identical twins. Regarding the study as a whole: Zero-insertion results could be subject to partial confounding by invariant MAIT and iNKT cells. Out-of-frame beta chain sequences displayed weaker excess sharing between twins.

Via MiXCR, TCRdb re-called the 5' RACE reads, giving one row per CDR3 protein. The sample lists fewer than 900,000 distinct CDR3 sequences; 21% were seen once. The CDR3 length is 13 residues. Germline V gene sequence: CDR1 DFQATT, CDR2 SNEGSKA (reference sequence). The table lists this clonotype with a few counts. As yet, its antigen is unknown. Separately, the same data were catalogued under a study of T cells expressing NK-cell markers. That paper states: Source material for TCR beta repertoires consisted of sorted CD3+CD56+NKG2C+, CD3+CD56+NKG2C- and CD3+CD56-NKG2C+ T cells.

J is TRBJ2-3 and V is TRBV20-1; D may be TRBD1 or TRBD2 (5 bases each). This TCR was sampled from a young woman in good health. Specimen: PBMCs. This chain's CDR3 is CSPRDLSTDTQYF. DNA for the CDR3: TGCAGCCCCCGGGACCTAAGCACAGATACGCAGTATTTT.